This T cell receptor beta chain was captured by sequencing in a study of tissue T cells after allogeneic stem cell transplantation. With respect to this clone: All gene names here are mouse names. The CDR3 end lies 1 residue beyond the end of the read and is filled in from the germline J gene.

CDR1 and CDR2 (germline): SGHSA, FRNQAP. V shed 5 bases, J shed 6 bases, and the junction held 5 bases outside the gene matches. The CDR3 is made up of 13 amino acids. Documented time point: mouse harvest day 14 after allogeneic transplant. Each mouse received 10^7 T-cell-depleted marrow cells plus 10^6 splenic CD5+ T cells by tail vein. Sequencing used immunoSEQ multiplex PCR; TCRdb keeps in-frame clones, though not all of them. The sample shows approximately 700 clones, less than 55% of them seen only once. This chain uses TRBV16 with TRBJ2-3; 7 bases line up with TRBD2. Sequencing was carried out using liver tissue. This receptor was identified in a female BALB/c mouse given C57BL/6 T cells with graft-versus-host disease after an allogeneic hematopoietic cell transplant. The CDR3 region is CASSPTGAETLYF. The part of the CDR3 DNA that was read is TGTGCAAGCAGCCCCACTGGGGCGGAAACGCTGTAT.